This entry lists 5 T cell receptor beta chains sequenced from one sample in a study of Ad26.COV2.S vaccination and SARS-CoV-2 variants. This table comes from immunoSEQ multiplex PCR, and its TCRdb copy is limited to in-frame clones, with some not included. The sample has approximately 340,000 clones, under 95% seen once. Sequenced material: peripheral blood, taken after recovery from COVID-19. The receptors shown here come from a human donor who had recovered from COVID-19.

The chain recombines TRBV9 with TRBJ2-5; 7 bases are shared with TRBD2. Germline CDR1 SGDLS, CDR2 YYNGEE. V was pared by 1 base and J by 5 bases, with 14 bases of the junction left unmatched. The CDR3 is 17 residues long. CDR3: CASSVSGGGGGSETQYF. In DNA form, the CDR3 reads TGTGCCAGCAGCGTATCGGGAGGCGGGGGAGGGTCCGAGACCCAGTACTTC.

The rearrangement uses TRBV15 and TRBJ2-7; 8 bases fit TRBD1. The CDR3 contains 15 residues. The trim removed 4 bases at V and 2 bases at J, leaving 7 bases unmatched. Germline V lookup: CDR1 LNHNV, CDR2 YYDKDF (reference sequence). For the CDR3, the DNA is TGTGCCACCAGCATACCAGGGGGCTCAACCTACGAGCAGTACTTC. Translation gives CATSIPGGSTYEQYF. The variable domain in full, with the rest retrieved from reference TRBV15 and TRBJ2-7, is DAMVIQNPRYQVTQFGKPVTLSCSQTLNHNVMYWYQQKSSQAPKLLFHYYDKDFNNEADTPDNFQSRRPNTSFCFLDIRSPGLGDTAMYLCATSIPGGSTYEQYFGPGTRLTVT.

This clone was observed a single time. This chain connects TRBV13 to TRBJ1-2; D remains unclear. CDR1 is PRHDT and CDR2 is FYEKMQ in the germline V gene (reference sequence). CDR3 length equals 13 residues. V was clipped by 1 base and J by 7 bases, with 10 bases between them. Here the CDR3 reads CASSLARTGGYTF. CDR3 nucleotides: TGTGCCAGCAGCTTAGCTAGGACGGGTGGCTACACCTTC.

The genes are TRBV6-1 and TRBJ2-4; D unresolved. Trimming removed 2 bases from V and 0 bases from J, with 8 bases in between. Germline V gene lookup returns CDR1 MNHNS and CDR2 SASEGT. The CDR3 contains 15 residues. CDR3 nucleotide sequence: TGTGCCAGCAGTGAAAGGGTCCTAGCCAAAAACATTCAGTACTTC. Amino acids: CASSERVLAKNIQYF.

The rearrangement joins TRBV14 to TRBJ1-1; D is ambiguous. The CDR3 contains 11 residues. V dropped 0 bases and J dropped 7 bases, with 3 bases sitting between them. Germline V gene data show CDR1 as SGHDN and CDR2 as FVKESK. CDR3 region: CASSQEIEAFF. The DNA for the CDR3 is TGTGCCAGCAGCCAAGAGATTGAAGCTTTCTTT.